These 30 T cell receptor beta chains originate from one sample sequenced in a study of blood T cell repertoires in COVID-19. Produced via immunoSEQ multiplex PCR; TCRdb's table is partial and in-frame only. Altogether roughly 140,000 clones are present, about 90% being singletons, with the ten largest covering over 9%. The specimen was PBMCs or T cells enriched from blood (not recorded which). The source is a man in his sixties who had recovered from COVID-19.

The CDR3 nucleotides are TGTGCCAGCAGCATTACCAGGGACACTGAAGCTTTCTTT. Translation: CASSITRDTEAFF. The chain is built from TRBV7-9 and TRBJ1-1, with D perhaps matching TRBD1 (5 bases). Germline CDR1 and CDR2: SEHNR and FQNEAQ (reference sequence). The CDR3 length is 13 residues. The V gene lost 5 bases and the J gene lost 3 bases, with 10 bases spanning the gap.

The chain joins TRBV23-1 to TRBJ2-7, with 7 bases that match TRBD2. TRBV23-1 belongs to the ORF category, with a function that is uncertain. V shed 2 bases, J shed 7 bases, and the junction held 17 bases outside the gene matches. CDR3 length: 17 residues. CDR3 in DNA: TGCGCCAGCAGTCAAGGTGGGGGGGAGCGGTCGTCTGGGGAGCAGTACTTC. Its translation is CASSQGGGERSSGEQYF.

This rearrangement joins TRBV29-1 to TRBJ2-5, with TRBD1 as a possible D gene (6 bases). This CDR3 is 11 amino acids long. Germline V gene data show CDR1 as SQVTM and CDR2 as ANQGSEA. V shed 8 bases and J shed 3 bases, with 10 bases lying between them. The CDR3 sequence: CSSGQKETQYF. For the CDR3, the DNA is TGCAGCTCGGGACAAAAAGAGACCCAGTACTTC.

V is TRBV6-6 and J is TRBJ1-5; no definite D call. CDR3 size: 14 residues. Germline CDR1 is MNHNY and CDR2 is SVGAGI (reference sequence). Trimming took off 0 bases at V and 6 bases at J, with 9 bases between the two ends. The CDR3 here is CASSYSEGVQPQHF. CDR3 in DNA: TGTGCCAGCAGTTACTCTGAGGGTGTTCAGCCCCAGCATTTT.

The rearrangement uses TRBV27 and TRBJ2-5, with D possibly TRBD2 on 5 matching bases. V was clipped by 6 bases and J by 1 base, with 21 bases between them. The CDR3 has 17 amino acids. CDR1 MNHEY and CDR2 SMNVEV come from the germline V gene (reference sequence). The DNA for the CDR3 is TGTGCCAGCAGCCGTGGCGTAGGGAGAGGAATCCAAGAGACCCAGTACTTC. It yields the protein CASSRGVGRGIQETQYF.

The chain uses TRBV6-5 and TRBJ1-5; the match to TRBD1 covers 10 bases. The CDR3 covers 14 residues. Germline CDR1 and CDR2: MNHEY and SVGAGI. Trimming cost V 7 bases and J 7 bases; bases outside gene matches: 7. CDR3 DNA sequence: TGTGCCAGCAACCGGGACAGGGGTGAACAGCCCCAGCATTTT. Encoded protein: CASNRDRGEQPQHF.

The CDR3 sequence: CSVYYRGVLGTDTQYF. The CDR3, as DNA: TGCAGCGTTTATTACAGGGGCGTCCTTGGAACAGATACGCAGTATTTT. The chain couples TRBV29-1 to TRBJ2-3, with 7 positions matching TRBD1. Germline-derived CDR1 and CDR2 are SQVTM and ANQGSEA. V shed 5 bases and J 3 bases; nucleotides not matched to a gene: 14. The CDR3 has 16 amino acids.

This clone has only one observation. The chain recombines TRBV2 with TRBJ2-1; the D is unclear. CDR1 and CDR2 from the germline V gene are SNHLY and FYNNEI. The CDR3 covers 15 residues. The germline V and J ends were trimmed by 2 bases and 0 bases, with 8 bases remaining between them. The CDR3 DNA is TGTGCCAGCAGTGAATCGCCGAGCTCCTACAATGAGCAGTTCTTC. Its protein product is CASSESPSSYNEQFF.

This chain connects TRBV5-6 to TRBJ2-6; TRBD1 matches 7 bases. After removal of 4 bases from V and 0 bases from J, the junction contained 4 bases not matched to a gene. Germline V lookup: CDR1 SGHDT, CDR2 YYEEEE. CDR3 length equals 16 residues. The CDR3 spells CASSGDSYSGANVLTF. CDR3 DNA: TGTGCCAGCAGCGGGGACAGTTACTCTGGGGCCAACGTCCTGACTTTC.

The gene calls are TRBV5-8 and TRBJ2-1; 7 bases are shared with TRBD2. Germline assignment: CDR1 SGHTS and CDR2 YDEGEE. V gave up 4 bases and J gave up 3 bases; unmatched junction bases: 7. This CDR3 spans 15 amino acids. This chain's CDR3 is CASSRSGTLYNEQFF. The CDR3 DNA reads as TGTGCCAGCAGCCGAAGCGGGACCCTCTACAATGAGCAGTTCTTC.

The chain uses TRBV9 and TRBJ2-7, with D tentatively TRBD2 (5 bases). CDR1 SGDLS and CDR2 YYNGEE come from the germline V gene. CDR3 size: 14 residues. V was cut by 4 bases and J by 2 bases, with 13 bases left in between. The CDR3 DNA follows: TGTGCCAGCAGCCGGGCGGGCGCGACCTACGAGCAGTACTTC. This translates into CASSRAGATYEQYF.

This clone was recorded a few times. Written as DNA, the CDR3 is TGTGCCAGCAGCCCGGGACACCTCAGGGTGTTTTTT. Its protein is CASSPGHLRVFF. The chain links TRBV14 to TRBJ2-2; D possibly corresponds to TRBD1 (6 bases). Trimming took 4 bases from V and 15 from J, leaving 15 bases between them. The CDR3 has 12 residues. CDR1 and CDR2 from the germline V gene are SGHDN and FVKESK.

The chain is built from TRBV7-9 and TRBJ2-7, with D possibly TRBD1 on 5 matching bases. The germline V gene encodes CDR1 SEHNR and CDR2 FQNEAQ (reference sequence). The CDR3 contains 15 residues. Trimming pared 2 bases from V and 3 bases from J, leaving 14 bases between. CDR3 sequence reads: CASSLSQGLHYEQYF. CDR3 coding DNA: TGTGCCAGCAGCTTAAGTCAGGGCCTGCACTACGAGCAGTACTTC.

The chain carries TRBV5-1 and TRBJ1-4, with no clear D. Trimming removed 0 bases at V and 7 bases at J, with 13 bases between. CDR1 SGHRS and CDR2 YFSETQ come from the germline V gene. The CDR3 is 15 amino acids. CDR3 in DNA: TGCGCCAGCAGCTTGGTCGGAGATCGGGGTGAAAAACTGTTTTTT. Its protein product is CASSLVGDRGEKLFF.

This chain links TRBV13 with TRBJ2-7; tentatively, D is TRBD2 (6 bases). Trimming took 1 base from V and 5 from J, leaving 15 bases between them. From germline, CDR1 is PRHDT and CDR2 FYEKMQ (reference sequence). The CDR3 is made up of 15 amino acids. In nucleotides, the CDR3 is TGTGCCAGCAGCTTAGAGGGACGCCAGCGGGACGAGCAGTACTTC. Amino acid sequence: CASSLEGRQRDEQYF.

The V gene is TRBV2, the J gene TRBJ1-3; D ambiguous. Trimming pared 1 base from V and 2 bases from J, leaving 18 bases between. CDR3 length: 18 residues. CDR1 is SNHLY, CDR2 FYNNEI, per germline. The CDR3: CASSEVGRTTYPGNTIYF. The CDR3 region has the DNA TGTGCCAGCAGTGAAGTTGGTCGTACAACATACCCTGGAAACACCATATATTTT.

In this sample, this clone turned up a few times. J is TRBJ1-6 and V is TRBV18; D is undetermined. The CDR3 totals 14 residues. The V and J ends lost 3 bases and 7 bases respectively, with 10 bases between them. Germline CDR1 KGHSH, CDR2 LQKENI. The CDR3 DNA sequence: TGTGCCAGCTCACCGTCTGCAGCGAATTCACCCCTCCACTTT. Translating it yields CASSPSAANSPLHF.

The chain uses TRBV28 and TRBJ2-7; 7 nucleotides line up with TRBD1. Looked up from germline, CDR1 is MDHEN and CDR2 is SYDVKM. V shed 5 bases and J 3 bases; nucleotides not matched to a gene: 7. CDR3 size: 14 residues. The CDR3 bases are TGTGCCAGCAGTCGACAGGGTCCGGTCTACGAGCAGTACTTC. Its protein product is CASSRQGPVYEQYF.

The rearrangement uses TRBV3-1 (or the pseudogene TRBV3-2) and TRBJ2-5, with D tentatively TRBD1 (6 bases). This CDR3 has 14 amino acids. V was shortened by 1 base and J by 4 bases, with 10 bases between the two germline ends. CDR1 is LGHDT and CDR2 is YNNKEL in the germline V gene (reference sequence). CDR3 sequence: CASSQAQGPETQYF. The CDR3 DNA is TGTGCCAGCAGCCAAGCTCAGGGGCCAGAGACCCAGTACTTC.

CDR3 residues: CASSQGWEGGYGYTF. As DNA, the CDR3 is TGCGCCAGCAGCCAAGGGTGGGAGGGGGGCTATGGCTACACCTTC. The chain combines TRBV4-1 with TRBJ1-2; TRBD1 is a possible D gene (6 bases). Trimming cost V 1 base and J 4 bases, with 13 bases left between them. The germline gives CDR1 MGHRA, CDR2 YSYEKL. This CDR3 is built from 15 residues.

This clone was picked up one time. This chain connects TRBV5-4 to TRBJ1-1; TRBD1 matches at 7 bases. V shed 6 bases and J 4 bases; nucleotides not matched to a gene: 9. This CDR3 has 14 residues. Germline CDR1 is SGHNT and CDR2 is YYREEE (reference sequence). CDR3 sequence reads: CASTKGAGSTEAFF. The CDR3 nucleotides read TGTGCCAGCACAAAGGGGGCTGGGAGCACTGAAGCTTTCTTT. The whole variable domain, remainder taken from reference TRBV5-4 and TRBJ1-1, is ETGVTQSPTHLIKTRGQQVTLRCSSQSGHNTVSWYQQALGQGPQFIFQYYREEENGRGNFPPRFSGLQFPNYSSELNVNALELDDSALYLCASTKGAGSTEAFFGQGTRLTVV.

The genes are TRBV18 and TRBJ1-3; D remains unclear. CDR1 and CDR2 (germline): KGHSH, LQKENI. This CDR3 has 13 amino acids. The germline V and J ends were trimmed by 5 bases and 4 bases, with 9 bases remaining between them. CDR3 nucleotide sequence: TGTGCCAGCTCATCAGGAAGGGGAAACACCATATATTTT. Amino acid sequence: CASSSGRGNTIYF.

The genes are TRBV5-6 and TRBJ2-5; D uncertain. V was trimmed by 4 bases and J by 2 bases, leaving 9 bases between them. From germline, CDR1 is SGHDT and CDR2 YYEEEE. The CDR3 contains 13 residues. The CDR3 loop is CASSTLAQETQYF. DNA for the CDR3: TGTGCCAGCAGCACCCTGGCTCAAGAGACCCAGTACTTC.

This clone was picked up one time. The V call is TRBV27, the J call TRBJ1-5; D call uncertain. In germline, CDR1 is MNHEY, CDR2 SMNVEV (reference sequence). The CDR3 loop spans 13 amino acids. Deletions cut 3 bases from V and 5 bases from J, with 8 bases between. The CDR3 loop is CASSLSGYQPQHF. CDR3 sequence (DNA): TGTGCCAGCAGTTTGTCGGGGTATCAGCCCCAGCATTTT.

V usage is TRBV12-3 or TRBV12-4 and J usage is TRBJ1-6; D ambiguous. This CDR3 has 12 residues. Trimming pared 3 bases from V and 9 bases from J, leaving 6 bases between. Written as DNA, the CDR3 is TGTGCCAGCAGTTTTCGAGTTTCACCCCTCCACTTT. It translates to CASSFRVSPLHF.

V is TRBV2 and J is TRBJ2-3, with D possibly TRBD2 on 7 matching bases. The ends were cut back, 7 bases at V and 8 bases at J, with 16 bases in the middle. The CDR3 totals 13 residues. Per germline, CDR1 SNHLY and CDR2 FYNNEI. DNA for the CDR3: TGTGCCAGCAACGCGGGGGCCCAAGGTACGCAGTATTTT. Translated, it gives CASNAGAQGTQYF.

The chain combines TRBV2 with TRBJ1-3; D gene uncertain. The CDR3 runs to 15 residues. CDR1 SNHLY and CDR2 FYNNEI come from the germline V gene. Trimming pared 6 bases from V and 2 bases from J, leaving 14 bases between. CDR3 loop: CASSQADGTGNTIYF. In DNA form, the CDR3 reads TGTGCCAGCAGCCAGGCTGACGGGACTGGAAACACCATATATTTT.

This clone was detected only once. The CDR3 coding sequence is TGTGCCAGCAGCCACACCGGGGGAGCGGCGCCATACAATGAGCAGTTCTTC. This translates into CASSHTGGAAPYNEQFF. This sequence joins TRBV11-3 and TRBJ2-1, with D possibly TRBD2 on 6 matching bases. Trimming removed 5 bases from V and 4 bases from J, with 21 bases in between. The CDR3 totals 17 residues. Germline loops: CDR1 SGHNT, CDR2 YENEEA.

A note on this clone: Within the sample, other DNA sequences also encode this same CDR3. The chain uses TRBV28 and TRBJ1-1; D gene ambiguous. The CDR3 runs 14 residues. From germline, CDR1 is MDHEN and CDR2 SYDVKM. Trimming stripped 4 bases from V and 0 bases from J, with 9 bases between. CDR3 bases: TGTGCCAGCAGTTCCGGCGGCCTGAACACTGAAGCTTTCTTT. Residues: CASSSGGLNTEAFF.

V is TRBV7-2 and J is TRBJ2-1; possibly TRBD2 for D (6 bases). The V and J ends lost 1 base and 4 bases respectively, with 8 bases between them. CDR3 length: 14 amino acids. Germline V gene data show CDR1 as SGHTA and CDR2 as FQGNSA. CDR3 sequence (DNA): TGTGCCAGCAGCTTAGTTAGCGGATACAATGAGCAGTTCTTC. It yields the protein CASSLVSGYNEQFF.